Listed below are T cell receptor beta chains from one sample, sequenced in a study of response to subunit inactivated influenza vaccine. MiXCR, applied by TCRdb to the RT-PCR reads, yields one record per CDR3 protein. Among 600,000 to 850,000 distinct CDR3 sequences listed, 14% were seen once. Sequenced here: PBMCs from blood, sampled less than 15 days before vaccination. Source of these receptors: a man in his fifties or sixties who received an inactivated influenza vaccine. Each CDR3 is given with its conserved first and last residue. D genes are given only for firm matches. Some rows have no size entry. The others give once, few or many, or a class for an expanded clone.

J	V	D	size	CDR3	DNA
TRBJ2-7	TRBV10-1	TRBD1	.	CASSDGQAYEQYF	TGCGCCAGCAGTGATGGACAGGCCTACGAGCAGTACTTC
TRBJ2-5	TRBV5-1	.	.	CASSPTVHGDQETQYF	TGCGCCAGCAGCCCGACAGTCCATGGAGACCAAGAGACCCAGTACTTC
TRBJ2-5	TRBV7-9	.	many	CASSQWGEQETQYF	TGTGCCAGCAGCCAGTGGGGGGAACAAGAGACCCAGTACTTC
TRBJ2-3	TRBV28	.	few	CASSTMKGTDTQYF	TGTGCCAGCAGTACGATGAAGGGGACAGATACGCAGTATTTT
TRBJ2-7	TRBV12-3/TRBV12-4	TRBD1	few	CASSGLDRDQYTYEQYF	TGTGCCAGCAGCGGCCTCGACAGGGACCAGTACACCTACGAGCAGTACTTC
TRBJ2-3	TRBV18	.	few	CASSPQVAADTQYF	TGTGCCAGCTCACCGCAGGTCGCGGCAGATACGCAGTATTTT
TRBJ2-2	TRBV21-1	.	.	CARQIRDRGRGELFF	TGTGCCAGACAAATCCGGGACAGGGGGCGCGGGGAGCTGTTTTTT
TRBJ1-6	TRBV12-3/TRBV12-4	.	few	CASSLQGPNSPLHF	TGTGCCAGCAGTTTGCAGGGCCCTAATTCACCCCTCCACTTT
TRBJ1-2	TRBV12-3/TRBV12-4	TRBD1	.	CASSAGQGAPTF	TGTGCCAGCAGTGCCGGACAGGGGGCTCCCACCTTC
TRBJ2-2	TRBV20-1	TRBD2	many	CSARVGGVNTGELFF	TGCAGTGCTAGAGTGGGGGGGGTGAACACCGGGGAGCTGTTTTTT